One sample yielded the 29 T cell receptor beta chains listed below, sequenced in a study of beta chain features in type 1 diabetes. Findings and caveats of the study: For Type 1 diabetes patients, all four CD4+ subsets carried TCRB CDR3s that were moderately but significantly shorter.

The antigens of these receptors remain unknown. All of the isolated RNA was reverse transcribed, so expressed TCRB transcripts were sequenced. Generated by immunoSEQ multiplex PCR, the TCRdb table keeps only in-frame clones and is missing some. The table shows some 660,000 clones, with about 14% occurring only once. Sequencing input: naive CD4+ T cells from blood. Every receptor here comes from a man aged 18-30 years with type 1 diabetes.

This clone was detected only a few times. The chain uses TRBV30 and TRBJ1-1; the match to TRBD1 covers 9 bases. CDR1 GTSNPN and CDR2 SVGIG come from the germline V gene (reference sequence). This CDR3 spans 15 amino acids. The V and J ends lost 2 bases and 1 base, in that order; junction bases with no gene match: 5. The CDR3 spells CAWSRGQGTNTEAFF. CDR3 DNA sequence: TGTGCCTGGAGTCGTGGACAGGGGACGAACACTGAAGCTTTCTTT.

The chain links TRBV7-3 to TRBJ2-1; possibly TRBD1 for D (7 bases). Per the germline V gene, CDR1 is SGHTA and CDR2 is FQGTGA. The CDR3 totals 12 residues. V dropped 5 bases and J dropped 9 bases, with 11 bases sitting between them. For the CDR3, the DNA is TGTGCCAGCAGCCGGCAGGGGGGTGAGCAGTTCTTC. Translating gives CASSRQGGEQFF. Full variable domain (missing parts from reference TRBV7-3 and TRBJ2-1): GAGVSQTPSNKVTEKGKYVELRCDPISGHTALYWYRQSLGQGPEFLIYFQGTGAADDSGLPNDRFFAVRPEGSVSTLKIQRTERGDSAVYLCASSRQGGEQFFGPGTRLTVL.

The chain uses TRBV27 and TRBJ2-7; no definite D call. Trimming stripped 4 bases from V and 2 bases from J, with 12 bases between. Germline assignment: CDR1 MNHEY and CDR2 SMNVEV (reference sequence). This CDR3 has 14 amino acids. CDR3 in amino acids: CASSWSYGPYEQYF. The CDR3 nucleotides are TGTGCCAGCAGTTGGAGTTATGGCCCCTACGAGCAGTACTTC.

This clone was picked up a small number of times. This chain links TRBV6-5 with TRBJ2-7; D may match TRBD1 or TRBD2 (5 bases each). The CDR3 extends over 15 amino acids. Per the germline V gene, CDR1 is MNHEY and CDR2 is SVGAGI. V lost 6 bases, J lost 2 bases, and 17 bases lay in between. CDR3 sequence reads: CASSHRRDDTYEQYF. Here the CDR3 DNA reads TGTGCCAGCAGCCACCGCCGGGACGACACCTACGAGCAGTACTTC.

This clone has just a few counts. The chain employs TRBV30 and TRBJ2-2; TRBD2 matches 11 bases. The V gene end was trimmed by 0 bases and the J gene end by 9 bases; junction bases not matched to a gene: 12. CDR1 is GTSNPN, CDR2 SVGIG, per germline (reference sequence). The CDR3 contains 17 residues. CDR3 bases: TGTGCCTGGAGTGTTTTGAGTAGCGGGGGGGCCCGCCGGGAGCTGTTTTTT. As protein: CAWSVLSSGGARRELFF. Based on the CDR3 plus reference TRBV30 and TRBJ2-2, the full variable domain is SQTIHQWPATLVQPVGSPLSLECTVEGTSNPNLYWYRQAAGRGLQLLFYSVGIGQISSEVPQNLSASRPQDRQFILSSKKLLLSDSGFYLCAWSVLSSGGARRELFFGEGSRLTVL.

This clone was seen only a few times. The rearrangement joins TRBV7-2 to TRBJ2-5; tentative D call: TRBD1 (5 bases). V was cut by 8 bases and J by 7 bases, with 14 bases left in between. There are 12 residues in the CDR3. Germline CDR1 SGHTA, CDR2 FQGNSA. CDR3 in amino acids: CASRVGDVTQYF. The DNA of the CDR3 is TGTGCCAGCCGGGTAGGGGATGTGACCCAGTACTTC.

The CDR3, as DNA: TGTGCCAGCAGCGCCAGGACAGGGCCTACAAGGAACACTGAAGCTTTCTTT. Translated, it gives CASSARTGPTRNTEAFF. The chain is built from TRBV7-9 and TRBJ1-1; 8 bases map to TRBD1. The CDR3 is made up of 17 amino acids. Germline assignment: CDR1 SEHNR and CDR2 FQNEAQ (reference sequence). V was clipped by 5 bases and J by 1 base; unmatched bases: 12.

The rearrangement joins TRBV5-4 to TRBJ1-2; 9 bases are shared with TRBD1. Germline loops: CDR1 SGHNT, CDR2 YYREEE (reference sequence). This CDR3 is 16 amino acids long. V lost 6 bases, J lost 0 bases, and 9 bases stayed unmatched. CDR3: CASTMGQGYSNYGYTF. The CDR3, as DNA: TGTGCCAGCACCATGGGACAGGGCTATTCTAACTATGGCTACACCTTC.

The chain employs TRBV6-6 and TRBJ2-7; D is unclear. The germline gives CDR1 MNHNY, CDR2 SVGAGI (reference sequence). The CDR3 totals 13 residues. Trimming cost V 2 bases and J 6 bases, with 11 bases left between them. The CDR3, as DNA: TGTGCCAGCAGTTACCCTTCTCGTATCGAGCAGTACTTC. This encodes CASSYPSRIEQYF.

The sample holds a few counts of this clone. The chain joins TRBV9 to TRBJ2-3; no definite D call. Looked up from germline, CDR1 is SGDLS and CDR2 is YYNGEE. Trimming left V 0 bases short and J 2 bases short, with 7 bases between. This CDR3 is built from 14 residues. The CDR3 DNA sequence: TGTGCCAGCAGCGTAGGACTTAACACAGATACGCAGTATTTT. Encoded protein: CASSVGLNTDTQYF.

V and J are TRBV9 and TRBJ2-3; D is perhaps TRBD2 (5 bases). V lost 2 bases and J 4 bases, leaving 11 bases between the germline ends. The CDR3 extends over 14 amino acids. Looked up from germline, CDR1 is SGDLS and CDR2 is YYNGEE. CDR3 in DNA: TGTGCCAGCAGCGTGGCTGTTAGCGCAGATACGCAGTATTTT. This encodes CASSVAVSADTQYF.

The chain uses TRBV18 and TRBJ2-1; 10 bases map to TRBD2. Germline lookup yields CDR1 KGHSH and CDR2 LQKENI. Unmatched junction bases numbered 9, after V lost 2 bases and J lost 8 bases. This CDR3 is built from 16 residues. CDR3 DNA: TGTGCCAGCTCACCAGCTTTCCCTAGCGGGAGCTATGAGCAGTTCTTC. Residues: CASSPAFPSGSYEQFF.

The chain is built from TRBV7-9 and TRBJ1-6, with D possibly being TRBD1 (5 bases). CDR3 length equals 15 residues. CDR1 and CDR2 (germline): SEHNR, FQNEAQ (reference sequence). Trimming cost V 5 bases and J 9 bases, with 17 bases left between them. The CDR3 DNA sequence: TGTGCCAGCAGCCCCCGTGAAAGGGACGGTTCACCCCTCCACTTT. It encodes CASSPRERDGSPLHF.

In its sample, this clone was seen once. The rearrangement uses TRBV2 and TRBJ1-6; possibly TRBD1 for D (6 bases). Looked up from germline, CDR1 is SNHLY and CDR2 is FYNNEI. Trimming took 6 bases from V and 10 from J, leaving 16 bases between them. CDR3 size: 14 residues. The CDR3, as DNA: TGTGCCAGCAGCCTAACAGGGATTAACTCACCCCTCCACTTT. It is translated as CASSLTGINSPLHF.

CDR3 sequence reads: CASSSRTGGGETQYF. The DNA for the CDR3 is TGTGCCAGCAGTTCCCGGACAGGGGGGGGCGAGACCCAGTACTTC. The V gene is TRBV11-2, the J gene TRBJ2-5; TRBD1 matches at 10 bases. Per the germline V gene, CDR1 is SGHAT and CDR2 is FQNNGV. The CDR3 extends over 15 amino acids. J lost 5 bases, V lost 6 bases, and 9 bases had no gene match.

The chain recombines TRBV19 with TRBJ2-1; 8 nucleotides match TRBD2. V lost 4 bases to trimming and J lost 3 bases; unmatched junction nucleotides: 2. Germline CDR1 and CDR2: LNHDA and SQIVND (reference sequence). This CDR3 is 14 amino acids long. CDR3 region: CASSSGRHYNEQFF. The CDR3 DNA follows: TGTGCCAGTAGTAGCGGGAGGCACTACAATGAGCAGTTCTTC.

In this sample, this clone turned up a few times. The rearrangement links TRBV4-2 to TRBJ1-1; D is unresolved. Germline values: CDR1 LGHNA, CDR2 YNFKEQ. V was cut by 4 bases and J by 1 base, with 7 bases left in between. The CDR3 has 13 amino acids. The CDR3 sequence is CASSPESNTEAFF. The CDR3 DNA sequence: TGTGCCAGCAGCCCCGAATCGAACACTGAAGCTTTCTTT.

This clone was seen only a few times. The chain joins TRBV5-1 to TRBJ2-3; 14 positions match TRBD2. The V segment lost 4 bases and the J segment 7 bases; nucleotides outside the gene matches: 8. This CDR3 is 16 amino acids long. From germline, CDR1 is SGHRS and CDR2 YFSETQ. CDR3 coding DNA: TGCGCCAGCAGCACGGGGACTAGCGGGAGTAGAAATACGCAGTATTTT. Protein: CASSTGTSGSRNTQYF. The entire variable domain, with the rest obtained from reference TRBV5-1 and TRBJ2-3, is as follows: KAGVTQTPRYLIKTRGQQVTLSCSPISGHRSVSWYQQTPGQGLQFLFEYFSETQRNKGNFPGRFSGRQFSNSRSEMNVSTLELGDSALYLCASSTGTSGSRNTQYFGPGTRLTVL.

The chain combines TRBV10-3 with TRBJ2-7, with D perhaps given as TRBD1 or TRBD2 (7 bases each). Per the germline V gene, CDR1 is ENHRY and CDR2 is SYGVKD. The germline V and J ends were trimmed by 6 bases and 5 bases, with 20 bases remaining between them. CDR3 length equals 15 residues. CDR3 coding DNA: TGTGCCATCAGACCCTTAGGGGGCGGGAGAGACGAGCAGTACTTC. Amino acid sequence: CAIRPLGGGRDEQYF.

This chain joins TRBV7-2 and TRBJ2-5; 10 bases match TRBD2. V was pared by 2 bases and J by 0 bases, with 3 bases of the junction left unmatched. In germline, CDR1 is SGHTA, CDR2 FQGNSA. The CDR3 is 16 residues long. This CDR3 is CASSLWTSGYQETQYF. In DNA, the CDR3 is TGTGCCAGCAGCTTATGGACTAGCGGATACCAAGAGACCCAGTACTTC.

This clone occurred a few times. The chain employs TRBV7-9 and TRBJ2-3; 8 nucleotides align to TRBD2. V gave up 4 bases and J gave up 6 bases; unmatched junction bases: 15. Per germline, CDR1 SEHNR and CDR2 FQNEAQ (reference sequence). The CDR3 contains 17 residues. CDR3 nucleotide sequence: TGTGCCAGCAGCTCAGTCGCAGCCGGGACGGGAGGGGATACGCAGTATTTT. Translated, it gives CASSSVAAGTGGDTQYF. The variable domain in full, with the rest retrieved from reference TRBV7-9 and TRBJ2-3, is DTGVSQNPRHKITKRGQNVTFRCDPISEHNRLYWYRQTLGQGPEFLTYFQNEAQLEKSRLLSDRFSAERPKGSFSTLEIQRTEQGDSAMYLCASSSVAAGTGGDTQYFGPGTRLTVL.

The chain links TRBV27 to TRBJ2-2, with D perhaps matching TRBD1 (5 bases). Germline CDR1 is MNHEY and CDR2 is SMNVEV (reference sequence). Trimming left V 5 bases short and J 0 bases short, with 13 bases between. This CDR3 is 16 amino acids long. The CDR3 region is CASSPDRSPNTGELFF. CDR3 in DNA: TGTGCCAGCAGTCCAGACAGATCACCGAACACCGGGGAGCTGTTTTTT.

This clone has a handful of counts. This chain uses TRBV5-4 with TRBJ2-5; the match to TRBD2 covers 13 bases. After removal of 2 bases from V and 6 bases from J, the junction contained 10 bases not matched to a gene. CDR3 size: 17 residues. CDR1 SGHNT and CDR2 YYREEE come from the germline V gene (reference sequence). CDR3 bases: TGTGCCAGCAGCTTCCAGACTAGCGGGGGGCCCAGTCAGACCCAGTACTTC. It specifies CASSFQTSGGPSQTQYF.

The chain employs TRBV5-4 and TRBJ2-7, with 7 bases matching TRBD1. This CDR3 has 15 amino acids. Germline values: CDR1 SGHNT, CDR2 YYREEE (reference sequence). V lost 4 bases and J lost 3; bases outside the gene matches: 10. Here the CDR3 DNA reads TGTGCCAGCAGCACCTCACAGGGGAGTTACTACGAGCAGTACTTC. This translates into CASSTSQGSYYEQYF. The variable domain in full, with the rest retrieved from reference TRBV5-4 and TRBJ2-7, is ETGVTQSPTHLIKTRGQQVTLRCSSQSGHNTVSWYQQALGQGPQFIFQYYREEENGRGNFPPRFSGLQFPNYSSELNVNALELDDSALYLCASSTSQGSYYEQYFGPGTRLTVT.

This clone showed up just a few times. The rearrangement joins TRBV4-1 to TRBJ2-5, with TRBD2 matching over 14 bases. Germline CDR1 MGHRA, CDR2 YSYEKL. Trimming cost V 4 bases and J 5 bases; bases outside gene matches: 6. The CDR3 is 16 residues long. The CDR3 sequence: CASSLGTSGGGETQYF. The DNA of the CDR3 is TGCGCCAGCAGCCTGGGGACTAGCGGGGGTGGCGAGACCCAGTACTTC.

There are a few counts of this clone. V usage is TRBV7-9 and J usage is TRBJ1-4; no reliable D call. The length of the CDR3 is 15 residues. V was cut by 5 bases and J by 3 bases, with 13 bases left in between. Per germline, CDR1 SEHNR and CDR2 FQNEAQ (reference sequence). The CDR3 loop reads CASSPLSEANEKLFF. The CDR3 DNA is TGTGCCAGCAGCCCCTTATCAGAGGCTAATGAAAAACTGTTTTTT.

Only a few counts were recorded for this clone. This chain links TRBV9 with TRBJ2-1; the match to TRBD2 covers 8 bases. Trimming cost V 4 bases and J 0 bases; bases outside gene matches: 6. This CDR3 comprises 16 residues. Germline values: CDR1 SGDLS, CDR2 YYNGEE. CDR3 nucleotide sequence: TGTGCCAGCAGCTCGGGGGGGCGTAGCTCCTACAATGAGCAGTTCTTC. It yields the protein CASSSGGRSSYNEQFF. The whole variable domain, remainder taken from reference TRBV9 and TRBJ2-1, is DSGVTQTPKHLITATGQRVTLRCSPRSGDLSVYWYQQSLDQGLQFLIQYYNGEERAKGNILERFSAQQFPDLHSELNLSSLELGDSALYFCASSSGGRSSYNEQFFGPGTRLTVL.

This clone has just a few counts. This chain connects TRBV15 to TRBJ2-1; 9 bases align to TRBD1. J lost 8 bases, V lost 5 bases, and 13 bases had no gene match. Germline assignment: CDR1 LNHNV and CDR2 YYDKDF (reference sequence). This CDR3 has 16 amino acids. CDR3 bases: TGTGCCACCAGCCAGGGATCCACAGGGGGCGAGGATGAGCAGTTCTTC. Translated, it gives CATSQGSTGGEDEQFF.

The J gene is TRBJ2-3, the V gene TRBV18; D is unclear. Trimming shortened V by 3 bases and J by 1 base, and 8 bases separated the two germline ends. CDR3 length: 14 residues. The germline CDR1 and CDR2 sequences are KGHSH and LQKENI. As DNA, the CDR3 is TGTGCCAGCTCACCTAACCACGGCACAGATACGCAGTATTTT. This gives the protein CASSPNHGTDTQYF.